These 27 T cell receptor beta chains originate from one sample sequenced in a study of blood T cells in healthy people across ages. It was with a sample-barcoded 5' primer and a J-beta primer mix that a second PCR of roughly 7 to 12 cycles was run. TCRdb used MiXCR to reprocess the 5' RACE reads, holding one entry per CDR3 protein. The table includes 1.5 million or so distinct CDR3 sequences, roughly two fifths detected once. The material sequenced was blood. The receptors originated from a woman under 30 in good health.

This clonotype has more than one count but fewer than ten. The J gene is TRBJ1-1, the V gene TRBV10-1; D remains unclear. This CDR3 has 15 residues. Germline V CDR1 and CDR2: WNHNN, SYGVQD (reference sequence). Trimming took 0 bases from V and 1 from J, leaving 9 bases between them. The CDR3 region has the DNA TGCGCCAGCAGTGAGTCCCTCAGCGGGAACACTGAAGCTTTCTTT. This translates into CASSESLSGNTEAFF.

As to this clonotype: The junction and the germline gene differ at one end; a read error may be behind it. The chain combines TRBV4-3 with TRBJ1-2; D uncertain. Germline V gene lookup returns CDR1 LGHNA and CDR2 YSLEER. CDR3 length equals 13 residues. The DNA for the CDR3 is TGCGCCAGCAGCGAGTGGACTAACTATGACTACACCTTC. Encoded protein: CASSEWTNYDYTF.

This clonotype was seen a single time. The rearrangement joins TRBV20-1 to TRBJ2-1, with D uncertain. The germline gives CDR1 DFQATT, CDR2 SNEGSKA (reference sequence). V was clipped by 2 bases and J by 10 bases, with 18 bases between them. This CDR3 region has 14 residues. In DNA, the CDR3 is TGCAGTGCTAGATCGTCAGATTTCTCCTACGAGCAGTTCTTC. Its translation: CSARSSDFSYEQFF.

This clonotype has a single count. The chain joins TRBV21-1 to TRBJ2-4; the tabulated D call, TRBD2, remains unverified against the DNA. TRBV21-1 is assigned pseudogene status. CDR3 length: 18 residues. DNA of the CDR3: TGTGCCAGCAGCCTTAGACTGGCGGGGGGTGCTGCCAAAAACATTCAGTACTTC. Residues: CASSLRLAGGAAKNIQYF.

This clonotype turned up a few times. The chain uses TRBV6-2 or TRBV6-3 and TRBJ2-4; TRBD2 matches 8 bases. The junction had 5 bases not matched to a gene; V was cut back by 2 bases and J by 14 bases. Per the germline V gene, CDR1 is MNHEY and CDR2 is SVGEGT. The CDR3 has 12 amino acids. This chain's CDR3 is CASSYNSGKEYF. The CDR3, as DNA: TGTGCCAGCAGTTACAATAGCGGGAAGGAGTACTTC.

Of note for this clonotype: The junction shows a germline mismatch at one end, possibly a read error. The rearrangement links TRBV7-7 to TRBJ2-2, with D possibly matching TRBD2 (6 bases). Germline loops: CDR1 SSHAT, CDR2 FNYEAQ (reference sequence). The CDR3 length is 14 residues. CDR3 sequence reads: CASRRTANTGGLFF. The CDR3 coding sequence is TGTGCTAGCCGTAGGACGGCGAACACCGGGGGGCTGTTTTTT.

This clonotype occurred many times. CDR3 nucleotide sequence: TGTGCCAGCAGTCCTCGGACTAGACACAATGAGCAGTTCTTC. It encodes CASSPRTRHNEQFF. V usage is TRBV12-3 or TRBV12-4 and J usage is TRBJ2-1; 7 nucleotides align to TRBD2. V was clipped by 5 bases and J by 5 bases; unmatched bases: 6. This CDR3 is 14 amino acids long.

This clonotype was seen only a few times. The chain combines TRBV20-1 with TRBJ2-7; D may be TRBD1 or TRBD2 (5 bases each). V was trimmed by 3 bases and J by 1 base, leaving 13 bases between them. The length of the CDR3 is 14 residues. The V gene's germline CDR1 is DFQATT and CDR2 SNEGSKA (reference sequence). This CDR3 is CSASFGTQSYEQYF. For the CDR3, the DNA is TGCAGTGCTAGCTTCGGGACCCAGTCCTACGAGCAGTACTTC.

This clonotype occurred a few times. V is TRBV12-3 or TRBV12-4 and J is TRBJ2-5, with a possible D match to TRBD1 (6 bases). Trimming took off 6 bases at V and 11 bases at J, with 19 bases between the two ends. This CDR3 comprises 13 residues. The CDR3 nucleotides are TGTGCCAGCAGACAGGGCCGGACGGTTGGGCAGTACTTC. The encoded protein is CASRQGRTVGQYF.

A few counts support this clonotype. This chain joins TRBV7-9 and TRBJ1-5; D gene ambiguous. With 5 bases removed from V and 5 bases from J, the gap between germline ends came to 4 bases. Germline CDR1 and CDR2: SEHNR and FQNEAQ (reference sequence). The CDR3 spans 11 residues. The chain's CDR3 is CASSIYQPQHF. CDR3 nucleotides: TGTGCCAGCAGCATTTATCAGCCCCAGCATTTT. The whole variable domain, filled in from reference TRBV7-9 and TRBJ1-5, reads DTGVSQNPRHKITKRGQNVTFRCDPISEHNRLYWYRQTLGQGPEFLTYFQNEAQLEKSRLLSDRFSAERPKGSFSTLEIQRTEQGDSAMYLCASSIYQPQHFGDGTRLSIL.

This clonotype was seen more than once but under ten times. V usage is TRBV20-1 and J usage is TRBJ1-2; D unresolved. The CDR3 length is 14 residues. Deletions cut 4 bases from V and 0 bases from J, with 12 bases between. CDR1 DFQATT and CDR2 SNEGSKA come from the germline V gene (reference sequence). CDR3 residues: CSAIGGRTNYGYTF. The CDR3 DNA reads as TGCAGTGCTATTGGAGGGAGAACTAACTATGGCTACACCTTC.

This sequence joins TRBV7-2 and TRBJ2-5; TRBD2 aligns across 7 bases. The CDR3 is made up of 14 amino acids. The J segment lost 3 bases and the V segment lost 3 bases, leaving 4 bases of the junction unmatched. Per germline, CDR1 SGHTA and CDR2 FQGNSA. This chain's CDR3 is CASSFRTREETQYF. Written as DNA, the CDR3 is TGTGCCAGCAGCTTCAGGACTAGAGAAGAGACCCAGTACTTC.

This clonotype showed up just a few times. The V call is TRBV20-1, the J call TRBJ2-1; perhaps TRBD2 as D (5 bases). CDR1 is DFQATT, CDR2 SNEGSKA, per germline (reference sequence). CDR3 length: 14 amino acids. V was shortened by 2 bases and J by 4 bases, with 12 bases between the two germline ends. CDR3 amino acids: CSARLDYWYNEQFF. The CDR3 DNA follows: TGCAGTGCTAGACTCGACTACTGGTACAATGAGCAGTTCTTC.

This chain joins TRBV20-1 and TRBJ2-1; D unclear. V was clipped by 3 bases and J by 8 bases, with 20 bases between them. CDR3 length: 15 amino acids. Germline V gives CDR1 DFQATT, CDR2 SNEGSKA (reference sequence). CDR3 sequence: CSARIGVFETDEQFF. CDR3 sequence (DNA): TGCAGTGCTAGGATCGGCGTTTTTGAAACAGATGAGCAGTTCTTC.

With respect to this clonotype: A read error may produce the germline difference seen at one junction end. The chain employs TRBV7-2 and TRBJ2-5, with 8 bases matching TRBD1. The CDR3 runs 16 residues. The V gene's germline CDR1 is SGHTA and CDR2 FQGNSA. For the CDR3, the DNA is TGTGCCAGCCGCTTCACAGGACAGGGACGGGGGGAGACCCAGTACTTC. Translation gives CASRFTGQGRGETQYF.

V is TRBV5-1 and J is TRBJ2-7; D is possibly TRBD2 (6 bases). This CDR3 is 13 amino acids long. Germline assignment: CDR1 SGHRS and CDR2 YFSETQ. With 4 bases removed from V and 4 bases from J, the gap between germline ends came to 12 bases. DNA of the CDR3: TGCGCCAGCAGCGCCCGACTAGGGTACGAGCAGTACTTC. It is translated as CASSARLGYEQYF.

CDR3 DNA: TGTGCCAGCAGTTTTGAAGGTAGCGGGGCCGGGGAGCTGTTTTTT. This gives the protein CASSFEGSGAGELFF. V gene TRBV27 combines with J gene TRBJ2-2; TRBD2 matches at 8 bases. With 3 bases clipped from V and 6 bases from J, the junction kept 6 bases outside the gene matches. The CDR3 length is 15 residues. Germline assignment: CDR1 MNHEY and CDR2 SMNVEV (reference sequence).

Only a few counts were recorded for this clonotype. The chain recombines TRBV20-1 with TRBJ1-2; 7 positions match TRBD1. Germline loops: CDR1 DFQATT, CDR2 SNEGSKA (reference sequence). Unmatched junction bases numbered 4, after V lost 0 bases and J lost 3 bases. CDR3 size: 14 residues. This chain's CDR3 is CSAREPGGDYGYTF. The CDR3 nucleotides read TGCAGTGCTAGAGAACCAGGGGGAGACTATGGCTACACCTTC.

This chain uses TRBV6-5 with TRBJ2-3; no clear D. The CDR3 consists of 15 residues. The V end was cut by 4 bases, the J end by 3 bases, with 14 bases between. Germline-derived CDR1 and CDR2 are MNHEY and SVGAGI. The DNA of the CDR3 is TGTGCCAGCAGTTCGATGAAAGATAATACAGATACGCAGTATTTT. Translation gives CASSSMKDNTDTQYF.

The table lists this clonotype with a few counts. The chain has TRBV9 and TRBJ1-5, with D perhaps matching TRBD1 (5 bases). The CDR3 extends over 17 amino acids. Trimming left V 0 bases short and J 10 bases short, with 23 bases between. Germline CDR1 reads SGDLS; CDR2 reads YYNGEE. The CDR3 DNA reads as TGTGCCAGCAGCGTAGGGAGAGGAGGGGCCTCCGGGGATCCCCAGCATTTT. This translates into CASSVGRGGASGDPQHF.

Concerning this clonotype: A much larger clone is a single base away; this may be a read error. The V call is TRBV24-1, the J call TRBJ2-1; 8 positions agree with TRBD1. The DNA matches TRBJ2-7 better at its end, which makes the J call doubtful. This CDR3 region has 16 residues. The germline CDR1 and CDR2 sequences are KGHDR and SFDVKD. The CDR3 DNA follows: TGTGCCACCAGTGACTCCGACAGGGGCTCCTACAATGAGCAGTACTTC. This codes for CATSDSDRGSYNEQYF.

The genes are TRBV20-1 and TRBJ2-5; 8 positions agree with TRBD1. The J call could be wrong; TRBJ2-7 is a better fit for the DNA end. Per germline, CDR1 DFQATT and CDR2 SNEGSKA (reference sequence). The CDR3 totals 14 residues. CDR3 DNA sequence: TGCAGTGCTAGTGCCCCAGGGGGCACCTACGAGCAGTACTTC. Translating gives CSASAPGGTYEQYF.

The V call is TRBV7-2, the J call TRBJ2-7; TRBD2 aligns across 9 bases. The CDR3 consists of 15 residues. Looked up from germline, CDR1 is SGHTA and CDR2 is FQGNSA. With V trimmed by 11 bases and J by 7 bases, 18 bases remained unmatched. CDR3 region: CAGTRGGGASFEQYF. CDR3 nucleotides: TGTGCCGGTACCAGGGGCGGGGGGGCTTCGTTTGAGCAGTACTTC.

This clonotype occurred a few times. The chain is built from TRBV5-1 and TRBJ2-1; D perhaps matches TRBD2 (7 bases). V lost 4 bases, J lost 2 bases, and 16 bases lay in between. The length of the CDR3 is 16 residues. The germline CDR1 and CDR2 sequences are SGHRS and YFSETQ. As DNA, the CDR3 is TGCGCCAGCAGCAAGGTAGGGGGGGGACCCTACAATGAGCAGTTCTTC. Translation gives CASSKVGGGPYNEQFF. Full variable domain (missing parts from reference TRBV5-1 and TRBJ2-1): KAGVTQTPRYLIKTRGQQVTLSCSPISGHRSVSWYQQTPGQGLQFLFEYFSETQRNKGNFPGRFSGRQFSNSRSEMNVSTLELGDSALYLCASSKVGGGPYNEQFFGPGTRLTVL.

V gene TRBV11-2 combines with J gene TRBJ2-7; D assignment may be TRBD1 or TRBD2 (6 bases each). Germline V gives CDR1 SGHAT, CDR2 FQNNGV. The CDR3 spans 16 residues. Trimming took 0 bases from V and 2 from J, leaving 14 bases between them. The CDR3 is CASSLDERGLPYEQYF. In DNA, the CDR3 is TGTGCCAGCAGCTTAGATGAACGGGGGCTACCCTACGAGCAGTACTTC.

This chain uses TRBV4-3 with TRBJ2-7; D not resolved. With 0 bases removed from V and 7 bases from J, the gap between germline ends came to 13 bases. Germline CDR1 and CDR2: LGHNA and YSLEER. The CDR3 is 14 residues long. Written as DNA, the CDR3 is TGCGCCAGCAGCCAAGAGTTCTTCGGCAATGAGCAGTACTTC. This encodes CASSQEFFGNEQYF.

As for this clonotype: This may be a read error, as it is one base from a much larger clone. The J gene is TRBJ2-5, the V gene TRBV7-2; no definite D call. The CDR3 sequence is 13 residues long. The germline gives CDR1 SGHTA, CDR2 FQGNSA. CDR3 in amino acids: CASSLVGKETRYF. The CDR3 coding sequence is TGTGCCAGCAGCTTAGTCGGAAAAGAGACCCGGTACTTC.